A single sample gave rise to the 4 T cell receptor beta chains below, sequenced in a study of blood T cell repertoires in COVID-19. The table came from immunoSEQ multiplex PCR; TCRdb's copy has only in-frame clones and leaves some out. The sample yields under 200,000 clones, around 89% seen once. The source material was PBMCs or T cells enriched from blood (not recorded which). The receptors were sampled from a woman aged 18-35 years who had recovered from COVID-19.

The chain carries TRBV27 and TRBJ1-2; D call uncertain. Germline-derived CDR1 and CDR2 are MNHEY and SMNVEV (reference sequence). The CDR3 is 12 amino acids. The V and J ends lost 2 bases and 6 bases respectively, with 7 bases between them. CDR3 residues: CASSLTGNGYTF. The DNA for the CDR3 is TGTGCCAGCAGTTTAACCGGGAATGGCTACACCTTC.

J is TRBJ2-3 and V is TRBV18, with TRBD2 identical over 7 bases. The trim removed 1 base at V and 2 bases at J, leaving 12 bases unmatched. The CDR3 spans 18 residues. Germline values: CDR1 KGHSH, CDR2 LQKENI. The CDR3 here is CASSPLRLAGRTTDTQYF. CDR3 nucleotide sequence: TGTGCCAGCTCACCACTTAGATTAGCGGGTAGAACCACAGATACGCAGTATTTT.

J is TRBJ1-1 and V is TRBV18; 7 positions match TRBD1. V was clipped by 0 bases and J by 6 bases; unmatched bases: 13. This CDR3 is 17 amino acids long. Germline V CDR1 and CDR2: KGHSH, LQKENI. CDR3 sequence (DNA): TGTGCCAGCTCACCACCCAGCGGCGGCAGGGGGAGTTCTGAAGCTTTCTTT. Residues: CASSPPSGGRGSSEAFF.

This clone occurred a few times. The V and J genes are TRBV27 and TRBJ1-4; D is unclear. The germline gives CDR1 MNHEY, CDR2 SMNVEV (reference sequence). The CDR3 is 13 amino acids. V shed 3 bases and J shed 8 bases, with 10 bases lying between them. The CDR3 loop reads CASSFGVYEKLFF. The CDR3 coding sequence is TGTGCCAGCAGTTTCGGGGTATACGAAAAACTGTTTTTT.